Following are 5 T cell receptor beta chains from one sample sequenced in a study of blood T cell repertoires in COVID-19. The assay was immunoSEQ multiplex PCR, and TCRdb's table has in-frame clones only and misses some. This sample has roughly 320,000 clones, with around 87% found just once. The sample taken for sequencing was peripheral blood. The receptors stem from a man in his 70s with acute or convalescent COVID-19.

The chain joins TRBV18 to TRBJ2-7; 7 positions match TRBD1. V was pared by 0 bases and J by 6 bases, with 2 bases of the junction left unmatched. Germline values: CDR1 KGHSH, CDR2 LQKENI. The CDR3 length is 13 residues. The DNA for the CDR3 is TGTGCCAGCTCACCACCCGGACAGGTCGAGCAGTACTTC. Translation gives CASSPPGQVEQYF. The whole variable domain, remainder taken from reference TRBV18 and TRBJ2-7, is NAGVMQNPRHLVRRRGQEARLRCSPMKGHSHVYWYRQLPEEGLKFMVYLQKENIIDESGMPKERFSAEFPKEGPSILRIQQVVRGDSAAYFCASSPPGQVEQYFGPGTRLTVT.

V usage is TRBV4-3 and J usage is TRBJ2-1; TRBD2 matches 16 bases. Germline trimming cut 3 bases from V and 6 bases from J; bases unmatched to any gene: 5. This CDR3 is 17 amino acids long. CDR1 LGHNA and CDR2 YSLEER come from the germline V gene. CDR3: CASSHGTSGRGGNEQFF. The CDR3 coding sequence is TGCGCCAGCAGCCACGGGACTAGCGGGAGGGGGGGCAATGAGCAGTTCTTC.

The CDR3 region is CASSRQMATSGTEAFF. CDR3 in DNA: TGTGCCAGCAGCCGACAAATGGCCACCAGCGGCACTGAAGCTTTCTTT. The chain carries TRBV5-4 and TRBJ1-1; D unresolved. Trimming took 4 bases from V and 4 from J, leaving 20 bases between them. This CDR3 is built from 16 residues. Germline V gene lookup returns CDR1 SGHNT and CDR2 YYREEE (reference sequence). Variable domain in full (rest from reference TRBV5-4 and TRBJ1-1): ETGVTQSPTHLIKTRGQQVTLRCSSQSGHNTVSWYQQALGQGPQFIFQYYREEENGRGNFPPRFSGLQFPNYSSELNVNALELDDSALYLCASSRQMATSGTEAFFGQGTRLTVV.

The chain has TRBV10-3 and TRBJ2-1; 12 bases fit TRBD1. V lost 9 bases to trimming and J lost 7 bases; unmatched junction nucleotides: 7. Germline assignment: CDR1 ENHRY and CDR2 SYGVKD. The CDR3 has 14 residues. This CDR3 reads CAITGQGAWNEQFF. DNA for the CDR3: TGTGCCATTACGGGACAGGGGGCATGGAATGAGCAGTTCTTC.

This sequence joins TRBV6-2 or TRBV6-3 and TRBJ2-6; 11 nucleotides line up with TRBD1. The CDR3 has 17 residues. Germline CDR1 MNHEY, CDR2 SVGEGT. V lost 4 bases and J lost 4; bases outside the gene matches: 6. CDR3 region: CASSSGQGARGANVLTF. As DNA, the CDR3 is TGTGCCAGCAGTTCCGGACAGGGGGCGCGCGGGGCCAACGTCCTGACTTTC.